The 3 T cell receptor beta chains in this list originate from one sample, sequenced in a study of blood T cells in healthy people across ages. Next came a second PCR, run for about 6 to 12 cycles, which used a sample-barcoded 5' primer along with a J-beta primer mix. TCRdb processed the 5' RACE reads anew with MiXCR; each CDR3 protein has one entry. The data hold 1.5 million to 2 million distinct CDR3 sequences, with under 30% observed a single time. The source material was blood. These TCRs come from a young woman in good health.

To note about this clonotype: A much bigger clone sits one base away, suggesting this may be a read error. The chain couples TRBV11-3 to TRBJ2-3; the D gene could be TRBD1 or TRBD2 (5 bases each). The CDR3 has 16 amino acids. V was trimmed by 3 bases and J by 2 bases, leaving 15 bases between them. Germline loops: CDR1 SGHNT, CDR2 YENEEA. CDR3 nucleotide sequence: TGTGCCAGCAGCTTGGGACGAGATTGGTCCACAGATACGCAGTATTTT. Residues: CASSLGRDWSTDTQYF. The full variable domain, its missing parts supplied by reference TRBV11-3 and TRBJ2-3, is EAGVVQSPRYKIIEKKQPVAFWCNPISGHNTLYWYLQNLGQGPELLIRYENEEAVDDSQLPKDRFSAERLKGVDSTLKIQPAELGDSAVYLCASSLGRDWSTDTQYFGPGTRLTVL.

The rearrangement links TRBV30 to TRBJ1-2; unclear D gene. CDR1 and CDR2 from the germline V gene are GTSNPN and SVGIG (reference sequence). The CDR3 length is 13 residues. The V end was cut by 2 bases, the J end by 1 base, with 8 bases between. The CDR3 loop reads CAWSIRFNYGYTF. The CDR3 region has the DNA TGTGCCTGGAGTATCAGATTTAACTATGGCTACACCTTC.

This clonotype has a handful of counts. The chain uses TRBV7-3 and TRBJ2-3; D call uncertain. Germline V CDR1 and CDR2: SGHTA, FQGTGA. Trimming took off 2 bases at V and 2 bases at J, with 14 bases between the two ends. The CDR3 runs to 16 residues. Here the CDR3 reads CASSLFSIFITDTQYF. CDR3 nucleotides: TGTGCCAGCAGCTTATTTTCGATCTTTATCACAGATACGCAGTATTTT.